The present T cell receptor (beta chain) was sequenced within a study of sequential checkpoint blockade in melanoma. Study-wide background: Patients were randomized 1:1 to nivolumab-then-ipilimumab or ipilimumab-then-nivolumab first-line. 75 to 95 pretreatment tumor DNA samples were TCRβ immunosequenced.

With 5 bases clipped from V and 3 bases from J, the junction kept 9 bases outside the gene matches. The CDR3 sequence is 15 residues long. CDR1 SGHNT and CDR2 YENEEA come from the germline V gene. Treatment of the sample: randomized to nivolumab then ipilimumab (arm A) or the reverse (arm B). Study-wide results and caveats: For nivolumab-first patients, baseline tumor clonality was associated with response.

This clone is medium-sized in the sample. What it binds is unknown. Here immunoSEQ multiplex PCR was the method, and the copy in TCRdb shows in-frame clones only, minus some. Of thousands of clones in the sample, roughly 24% are singletons; the top ten hold about 10%. The receptor's source is a human donor with melanoma. This chain uses TRBV11-3 with TRBJ2-7; 8 nucleotides align to TRBD1. The input for sequencing was tumor tissue (inferred from file names), taken from a patient given nivolumab and ipilimumab in sequence. The CDR3 spells CASSVHRDRSYEQYF. CDR3 coding DNA: TGTGCCAGCAGCGTACACCGGGACAGGAGCTACGAGCAGTACTTC.